The 4 T cell receptor beta chains below were found in one sample sequenced in a study of blood T cell repertoires in COVID-19. This table comes from immunoSEQ multiplex PCR, and its TCRdb copy is limited to in-frame clones, with some not included. This repertoire shows 90,000 to 110,000 clones, roughly 80% found once; its top ten account for approximately 15%. The sample taken for sequencing was peripheral blood. The receptors stem from an elderly woman with acute or convalescent COVID-19.

The chain recombines TRBV9 with TRBJ1-4; 8 bases map to TRBD1. CDR3 length: 14 amino acids. CDR1 and CDR2 from the germline V gene are SGDLS and YYNGEE. V lost 2 bases to trimming and J lost 10 bases; unmatched junction nucleotides: 7. CDR3 DNA: TGTGCCAGCAGCGTTGGGACAGGAGGGGGAAAACTGTTTTTT. Protein sequence: CASSVGTGGGKLFF.

The J gene is TRBJ1-1, the V gene TRBV5-6, with TRBD1 as a possible D gene (5 bases). The germline V gene has CDR1 SGHDT and CDR2 YYEEEE. CDR3 length: 15 amino acids. Deletions cut 0 bases from V and 1 base from J, with 10 bases between. CDR3 in amino acids: CASSLEGTGNTEAFF. As DNA, the CDR3 is TGTGCCAGCAGCTTGGAGGGAACAGGGAACACTGAAGCTTTCTTT.

The rearrangement links TRBV5-4 to TRBJ1-1, with D perhaps TRBD1 (5 bases). The CDR3 loop spans 13 amino acids. With 2 bases removed from V and 6 bases from J, the gap between germline ends came to 11 bases. Per the germline V gene, CDR1 is SGHNT and CDR2 is YYREEE (reference sequence). This chain's CDR3 is CASSFQGRPEAFF. The CDR3 DNA sequence: TGTGCCAGCAGCTTCCAGGGTCGCCCTGAAGCTTTCTTT.

V is TRBV7-2 and J is TRBJ2-1, with 10 bases lining up with TRBD2. The CDR3 runs 18 residues. V dropped 2 bases and J dropped 0; count of bases not matched to a gene: 7. In germline, CDR1 is SGHTA, CDR2 FQGNSA. Here the CDR3 DNA reads TGTGCCAGCAGCTTATTCAGGACTAGCGGCAGCTCCTACAATGAGCAGTTCTTC. Encoded protein: CASSLFRTSGSSYNEQFF.